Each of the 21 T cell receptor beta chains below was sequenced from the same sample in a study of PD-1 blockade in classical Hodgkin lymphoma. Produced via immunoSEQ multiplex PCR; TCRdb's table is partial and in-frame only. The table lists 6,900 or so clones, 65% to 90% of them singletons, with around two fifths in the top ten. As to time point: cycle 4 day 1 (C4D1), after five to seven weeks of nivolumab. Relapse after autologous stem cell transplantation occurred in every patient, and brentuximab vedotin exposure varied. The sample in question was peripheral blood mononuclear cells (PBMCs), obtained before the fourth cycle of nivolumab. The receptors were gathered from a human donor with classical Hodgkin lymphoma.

CDR3 region: CATATSGPQRELFF. Written as DNA, the CDR3 is TGTGCCACCGCGACTAGCGGCCCCCAGCGGGAGCTGTTTTTT. The chain carries TRBV10-3 and TRBJ2-2; 9 bases are a match to TRBD2. The V segment lost 10 bases and the J segment 9 bases; nucleotides outside the gene matches: 12. This CDR3 region has 14 residues. The germline V gene encodes CDR1 ENHRY and CDR2 SYGVKD.

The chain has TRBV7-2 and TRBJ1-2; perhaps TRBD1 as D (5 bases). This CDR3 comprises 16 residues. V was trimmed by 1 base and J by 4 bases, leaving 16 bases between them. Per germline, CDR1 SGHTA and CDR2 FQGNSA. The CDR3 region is CASSLEGERMGYGYTF. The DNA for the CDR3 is TGTGCCAGCAGCTTAGAAGGGGAGCGAATGGGCTATGGCTACACCTTC.

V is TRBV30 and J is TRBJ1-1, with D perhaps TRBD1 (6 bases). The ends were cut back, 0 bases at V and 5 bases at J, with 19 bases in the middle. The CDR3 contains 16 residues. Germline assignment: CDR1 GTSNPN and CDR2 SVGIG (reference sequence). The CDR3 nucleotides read TGTGCCTGGAGTGTAGAAGGGGGACTTGGCGGGACTGAAGCTTTCTTT. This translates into CAWSVEGGLGGTEAFF.

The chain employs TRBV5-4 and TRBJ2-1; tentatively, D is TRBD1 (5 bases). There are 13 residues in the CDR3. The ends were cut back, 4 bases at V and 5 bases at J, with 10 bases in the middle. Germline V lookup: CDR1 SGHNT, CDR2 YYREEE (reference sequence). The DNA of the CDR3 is TGTGCCAGCAGCGTAGGACACAACAATGAGCAGTTCTTC. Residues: CASSVGHNNEQFF. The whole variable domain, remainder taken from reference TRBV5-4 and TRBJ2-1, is ETGVTQSPTHLIKTRGQQVTLRCSSQSGHNTVSWYQQALGQGPQFIFQYYREEENGRGNFPPRFSGLQFPNYSSELNVNALELDDSALYLCASSVGHNNEQFFGPGTRLTVL.

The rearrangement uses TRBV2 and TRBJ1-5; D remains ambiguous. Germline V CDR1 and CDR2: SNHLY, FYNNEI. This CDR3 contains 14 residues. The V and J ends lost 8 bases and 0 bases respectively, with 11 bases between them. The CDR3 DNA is TGTGCCAGCGGGAGGGAACTTAGCAATCAGCCCCAGCATTTT. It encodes CASGRELSNQPQHF.

CDR3 nucleotides: TGTGCCAGCAGTGAAGCCCGAACAGGGGGCAACGACGAAAAACTGTTTTTT. Translating it yields CASSEARTGGNDEKLFF. V and J are TRBV6-1 and TRBJ1-4; the match to TRBD1 covers 9 bases. The CDR3 is 17 amino acids. Germline lookup yields CDR1 MNHNS and CDR2 SASEGT. V lost 0 bases and J lost 8; bases outside the gene matches: 10.

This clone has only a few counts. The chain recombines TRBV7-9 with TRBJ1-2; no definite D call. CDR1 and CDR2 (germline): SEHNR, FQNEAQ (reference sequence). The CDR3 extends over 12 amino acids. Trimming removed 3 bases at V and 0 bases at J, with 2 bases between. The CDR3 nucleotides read TGTGCCAGCAGCTTTACTAACTATGGCTACACCTTC. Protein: CASSFTNYGYTF.

For the CDR3, the DNA is TGTGCCACCAGCAGAGCCCGGGACAGGGGCAATCAGCCCCAGCATTTT. Its protein product is CATSRARDRGNQPQHF. This chain joins TRBV15 and TRBJ1-5, with 9 bases matching TRBD1. Germline V gene sequence: CDR1 LNHNV, CDR2 YYDKDF (reference sequence). There are 16 residues in the CDR3. V dropped 1 base and J dropped 2; count of bases not matched to a gene: 3.

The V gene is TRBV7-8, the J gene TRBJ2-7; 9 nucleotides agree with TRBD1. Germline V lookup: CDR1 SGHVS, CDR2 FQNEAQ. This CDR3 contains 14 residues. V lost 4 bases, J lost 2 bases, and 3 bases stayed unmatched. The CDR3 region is CASSSTGGPYEQYV. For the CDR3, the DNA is TGTGCCAGCAGCTCCACAGGGGGCCCCTACGAGCAGTACGTC.

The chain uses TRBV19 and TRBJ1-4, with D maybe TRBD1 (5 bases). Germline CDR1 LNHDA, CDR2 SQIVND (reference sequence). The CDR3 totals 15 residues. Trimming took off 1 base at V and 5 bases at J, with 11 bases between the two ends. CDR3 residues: CASSIGAGLNEKLFF. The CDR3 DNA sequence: TGTGCCAGTAGTATAGGGGCGGGGCTGAATGAAAAACTGTTTTTT.

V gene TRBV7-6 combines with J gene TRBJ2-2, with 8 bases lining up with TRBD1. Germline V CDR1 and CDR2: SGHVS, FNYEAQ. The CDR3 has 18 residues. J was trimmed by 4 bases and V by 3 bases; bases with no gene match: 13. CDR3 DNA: TGTGCCAGCAGCTTGCAACCCCCAGGGGGCAGGGGCACCGGGGAGCTGTTTTTT. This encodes CASSLQPPGGRGTGELFF.

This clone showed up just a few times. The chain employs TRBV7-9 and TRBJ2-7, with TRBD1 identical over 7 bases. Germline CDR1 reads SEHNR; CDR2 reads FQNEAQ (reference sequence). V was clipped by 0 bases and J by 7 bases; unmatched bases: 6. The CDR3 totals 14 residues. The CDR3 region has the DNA TGTGCCAGCAGCTTAGCTACAGGGGTGGGGGAGCAGTACGTC. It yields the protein CASSLATGVGEQYV.

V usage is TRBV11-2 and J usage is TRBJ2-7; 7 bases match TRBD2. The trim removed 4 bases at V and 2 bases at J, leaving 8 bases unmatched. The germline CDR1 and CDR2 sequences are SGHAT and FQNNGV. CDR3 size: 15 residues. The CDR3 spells CASSSGLEPPYEQYV. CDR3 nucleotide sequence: TGTGCCAGCAGCTCCGGACTAGAACCCCCCTACGAGCAGTACGTC.

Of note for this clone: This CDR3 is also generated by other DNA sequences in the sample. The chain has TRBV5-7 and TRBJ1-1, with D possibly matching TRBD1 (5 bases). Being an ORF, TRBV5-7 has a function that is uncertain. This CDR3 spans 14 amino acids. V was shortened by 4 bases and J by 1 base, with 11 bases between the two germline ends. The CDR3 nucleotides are TGTGCCAGCAGCCCGGGGAGGGGGAACACTGAAGCTTTCTTT. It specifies CASSPGRGNTEAFF.

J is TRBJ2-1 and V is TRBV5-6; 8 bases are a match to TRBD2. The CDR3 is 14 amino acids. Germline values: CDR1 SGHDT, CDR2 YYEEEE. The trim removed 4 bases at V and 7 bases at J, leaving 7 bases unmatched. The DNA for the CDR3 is TGTGCCAGCAGCGGGAGCGGGAGCGGGAATGAGCAGTTCTTC. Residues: CASSGSGSGNEQFF.

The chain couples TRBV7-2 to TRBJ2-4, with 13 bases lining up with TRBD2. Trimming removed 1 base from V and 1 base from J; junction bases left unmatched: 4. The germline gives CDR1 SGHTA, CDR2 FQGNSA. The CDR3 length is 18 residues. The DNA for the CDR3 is TGTGCCAGCAGCTTAGGACTAGCGGGAGGTAGGGCCAAAAACATTCAGTACTTC. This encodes CASSLGLAGGRAKNIQYF.

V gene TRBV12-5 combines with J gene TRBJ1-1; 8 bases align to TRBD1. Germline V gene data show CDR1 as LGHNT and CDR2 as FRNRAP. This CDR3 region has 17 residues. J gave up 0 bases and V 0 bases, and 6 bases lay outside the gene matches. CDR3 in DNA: TGTGCTAGTGGTTTGGTATCAGGGGGCTATTTGAACACTGAAGCTTTCTTT. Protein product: CASGLVSGGYLNTEAFF.

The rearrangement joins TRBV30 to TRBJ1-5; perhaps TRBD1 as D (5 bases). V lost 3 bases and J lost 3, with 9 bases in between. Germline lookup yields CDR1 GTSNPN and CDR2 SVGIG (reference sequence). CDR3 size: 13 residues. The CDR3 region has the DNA TGTGCCTGGAGCCGGACATTCAATCAGCCCCAGCATTTT. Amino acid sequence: CAWSRTFNQPQHF.

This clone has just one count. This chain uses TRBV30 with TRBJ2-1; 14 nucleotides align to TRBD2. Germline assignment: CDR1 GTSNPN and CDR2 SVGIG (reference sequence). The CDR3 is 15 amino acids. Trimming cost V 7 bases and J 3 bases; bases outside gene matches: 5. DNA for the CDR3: TGTGCCTCCCCGGGACTAGCGGGAGACTACAATGAGCAGTTCTTC. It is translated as CASPGLAGDYNEQFF.

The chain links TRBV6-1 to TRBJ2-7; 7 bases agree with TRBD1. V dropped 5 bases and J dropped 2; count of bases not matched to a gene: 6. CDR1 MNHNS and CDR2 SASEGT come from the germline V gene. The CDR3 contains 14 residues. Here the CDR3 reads CASSLGQVTYEQYV. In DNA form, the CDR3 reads TGTGCCAGCAGTCTCGGACAGGTCACCTACGAGCAGTACGTC.

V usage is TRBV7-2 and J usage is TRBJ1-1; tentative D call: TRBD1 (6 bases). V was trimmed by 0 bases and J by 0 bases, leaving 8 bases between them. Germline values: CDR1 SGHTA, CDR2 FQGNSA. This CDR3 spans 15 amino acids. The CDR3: CASSLAYRVNTEAFF. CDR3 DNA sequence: TGTGCCAGCAGCTTAGCGTACAGGGTGAACACTGAAGCTTTCTTT.